Detailed here is one T cell receptor (beta chain). The entry originates in a study of cytomegalovirus exposure and HLA in healthy donors. Trimming left V 2 bases short and J 8 bases short, with 9 bases between. This CDR3 is built from 12 residues. Germline V gene data show CDR1 as MNHEY and CDR2 as SVGAGI. It was with 60 Vbeta and 13 Jbeta primers that the PCR ran. Clones were sequenced by immunoSEQ multiplex PCR, and TCRdb holds only the in-frame ones, with some missing. The table lists around 180,000 clones, roughly 71% of them singletons. The chain joins TRBV6-5 to TRBJ1-1; D is unresolved. What was sequenced was PBMCs. The TCR sequence derives from a girl between 10 and 17 years old in good health and CMV-seronegative. CDR3 DNA: TGTGCCAGCAGTTACGGCGGCAAGGAAGCTTTCTTT. This gives the protein CASSYGGKEAFF.